The 6 T cell receptor beta chains in this list originate from one sample, sequenced in a study of cytomegalovirus exposure and HLA in healthy donors. The study ran its PCR with 60 Vbeta and 13 Jbeta primers. Produced via immunoSEQ multiplex PCR; TCRdb's table is partial and in-frame only. This sample has 150,000 to 200,000 clones, with 70% to 80% found just once. The sequenced material came from PBMCs. These receptors were taken from a woman in her 30s in good health and CMV-seropositive.

In DNA form, the CDR3 reads TGTGCCAGCAGCCTGCCCAGGAACACTGAAGCTTTCTTT. Translated, it gives CASSLPRNTEAFF. The V and J genes are TRBV7-2 and TRBJ1-1; D is unclear. CDR3 size: 13 residues. The germline CDR1 and CDR2 sequences are SGHTA and FQGNSA. V lost 5 bases, J lost 1 base, and 8 bases lay in between. Using reference TRBV7-2 and TRBJ1-1 for the parts outside the CDR3, the full variable domain is GAGVSQSPSNKVTEKGKDVELRCDPISGHTALYWYRQSLGQGLEFLIYFQGNSAPDKSGLPSDRFSAERTGGSVSTLTIQRTQQEDSAVYLCASSLPRNTEAFFGQGTRLTVV.

This chain links TRBV5-1 with TRBJ2-7; 8 bases fit TRBD1. V was clipped by 4 bases and J by 5 bases; unmatched bases: 11. CDR1 and CDR2 (germline): SGHRS, YFSETQ. The CDR3 sequence is 15 residues long. The chain's CDR3 is CASSSVDREQNEQYF. The CDR3 nucleotides are TGCGCCAGCAGCAGTGTGGACAGGGAGCAGAACGAGCAGTACTTC.

The rearrangement links TRBV28 to TRBJ2-7, with D unresolved. Germline loops: CDR1 MDHEN, CDR2 SYDVKM. V was cut by 8 bases and J by 2 bases, with 13 bases left in between. The CDR3 consists of 13 residues. As DNA, the CDR3 is TGTGCCAGCGAATCTCAGGTGACCTACGAGCAGTACTTC. Encoded protein: CASESQVTYEQYF.

The chain has TRBV27 and TRBJ2-1, with no clear D. V was clipped by 2 bases and J by 0 bases, with 11 bases between them. The germline CDR1 and CDR2 sequences are MNHEY and SMNVEV (reference sequence). This CDR3 contains 16 residues. The CDR3 DNA follows: TGTGCCAGCAGTTTAGAGTCGCTAAGCTCCTACAATGAGCAGTTCTTC. Translated: CASSLESLSSYNEQFF.

This clone was counted between two and nine times. The J gene is TRBJ1-6, the V gene TRBV28; a possible D gene is TRBD1 (5 bases). Trimming took 6 bases from V and 7 from J, leaving 13 bases between them. The CDR3 extends over 14 amino acids. Germline CDR1 MDHEN, CDR2 SYDVKM. CDR3 loop: CASRLGGGNSPLHF. The DNA of the CDR3 is TGTGCCAGCAGACTCGGGGGGGGAAATTCACCCCTCCACTTT.

The rearrangement joins TRBV19 to TRBJ1-2; 9 bases align to TRBD1. With 7 bases clipped from V and 3 bases from J, the junction kept 3 bases outside the gene matches. The V gene's germline CDR1 is LNHDA and CDR2 SQIVND (reference sequence). This CDR3 has 13 amino acids. The CDR3 loop is CASTGTGYYGYTF. The CDR3 nucleotides are TGTGCCAGTACCGGGACAGGGTACTATGGCTACACCTTC.